This T cell receptor beta chain originates from a study of shared clonotypes between healthy human individuals. Broader study findings: The rarefaction results pointed to incomplete sorted-subset sequencing despite large depth.

The table came from immunoSEQ multiplex PCR; TCRdb's copy has only in-frame clones and leaves some out. Of over 2,000,000 clones detected, around 93% appear once; the ten largest clones hold about 1.7%. CD8 cells classed as naive were CD45RO-negative and positively selected for CCR7, excluding terminally differentiated effector memory CD45RA+ cells. The study drew all its donors from Caucasian adults living in Nashville, Tennessee. For this clone: Its target is unknown.

Trimming left V 10 bases short and J 6 bases short, with 28 bases between. The CDR3 runs to 16 residues. The germline CDR1 and CDR2 sequences are MGHDK and SYGVNS. V is TRBV25-1 and J is TRBJ2-7, with D possibly being TRBD1 (6 bases). The sequenced sample consisted of naive CD8+ T cells from PBMCs. The TCR comes from a man aged 18 to 29 in good health. Some clones in this sample may be carry-over from other donors' samples. CDR3 sequence (DNA): TGTGCCACCATAGCCGGCGGTGGGGGCCGAGGGGGCGAGCAGTACTTC. It is translated as CATIAGGGGRGGEQYF.